This T cell receptor beta chain was captured in a study of T-cell reconstitution after alpha-beta-depleted transplantation in children. CDR3 size: 13 residues. Trimming pared 2 bases from V and 6 bases from J, leaving 9 bases between. Germline V lookup: CDR1 SGDLS, CDR2 YYNGEE. Preparation of the TCRbeta library used unique molecular identifiers. A single record per CDR3 protein comes from TCRdb applying MiXCR to the PCR reads. This sample has fewer than 450,000 distinct CDR3 sequences, with 15% to 20% found just once. About this clonotype: Its antigen is currently unknown.

Study findings and constraints: The study traced high day-60 TCRbeta diversity in some patients to surviving recipient T cells and thymic progenitors. T-cell counts and diversity were attributed mostly to newly produced T cells one year after transplant. It was reported that alpha-beta T cells came from several hundred expanded graft clones (about two months after transplant).

The receptor was derived from a male patient under 10 years old who had a stem cell transplant for acute lymphoblastic leukemia, so the T cells may come from the graft donor. The material was PBMCs, mostly from graft donor cells, obtained 360 days after TCRalphabeta/CD19-depleted stem cell transplant. V and J are TRBV9 and TRBJ2-1; D not resolved. The DNA of the CDR3 is TGTGCCAGCAGCGTCGGAAGCCCCAATGAGCAGTTCTTC. This gives the protein CASSVGSPNEQFF.